This T cell receptor beta chain was recorded in a study of cytomegalovirus exposure and HLA in healthy donors. 60 Vbeta and 13 Jbeta primers were used in PCR. Here immunoSEQ multiplex PCR was the method, and the copy in TCRdb shows in-frame clones only, minus some. This sample's table reports under 250,000 clones. V lost 7 bases, J lost 1 base, and 10 bases lay in between. Germline V CDR1 and CDR2: LNHDA, SQIVND (reference sequence). The CDR3 is 14 amino acids. Donors were nominally healthy when sampled, though unrecorded immune exposures were likely. Sequencing was carried out using PBMCs. The receptor was derived from a girl aged 2 to 9 in good health and CMV-seropositive. J is TRBJ2-2 and V is TRBV19; D call uncertain. The CDR3 loop is CASTPPGNTGELFF. For the CDR3, the DNA is TGTGCCAGTACCCCCCCAGGGAACACCGGGGAGCTGTTTTTT.